The 2 T cell receptor beta chains given below trace back to one sample, sequenced in a study of cytomegalovirus exposure and HLA in healthy donors. PCR amplification relied on 60 Vbeta primers (plus 13 Jbeta primers). TCRdb keeps only in-frame clones here, not all; method: immunoSEQ multiplex PCR. Altogether 100,000 or so clones are present, approximately 65% being singletons, with the ten largest covering around 5%. The specimen sequenced was PBMCs. These receptors were obtained from a woman in her twenties or thirties in good health and CMV-seropositive.

This clone was observed a few times. The V and J genes are TRBV5-1 and TRBJ2-3; perhaps TRBD2 as D (6 bases). The CDR3 is 14 amino acids. V was cut by 2 bases and J by 4 bases, with 11 bases left in between. Germline CDR1 SGHRS, CDR2 YFSETQ. CDR3 loop: CASSFGGAADTQYF. The DNA for the CDR3 is TGCGCCAGCAGCTTCGGGGGAGCGGCAGATACGCAGTATTTT.

V gene TRBV27 combines with J gene TRBJ2-3, with D tentatively TRBD2 (6 bases). In germline, CDR1 is MNHEY, CDR2 SMNVEV (reference sequence). The CDR3 consists of 15 residues. Trimming shortened V by 6 bases and J by 2 bases, and 15 bases separated the two germline ends. CDR3 nucleotides: TGTGCCAGCAGACCGTTCGGGGGACCCACAGATACGCAGTATTTT. It specifies CASRPFGGPTDTQYF.